Below, 18 T cell receptor beta chains from the same sample are listed, as sequenced in a study of cytomegalovirus exposure and HLA in healthy donors. Use of 60 Vbeta and 13 Jbeta primers characterized the PCR. Clones were read by immunoSEQ multiplex PCR, and TCRdb kept only the in-frame ones, dropping some. Of 200,000 to 300,000 clones listed, roughly four fifths are singletons. Sequencing was performed on PBMCs. These receptors all come from a woman in her thirties or forties in good health and CMV-seropositive.

The chain joins TRBV10-3 to TRBJ2-5, with D possibly TRBD2 on 5 matching bases. The germline V gene encodes CDR1 ENHRY and CDR2 SYGVKD. V lost 2 bases, J lost 2 bases, and 12 bases lay in between. There are 15 residues in the CDR3. The CDR3 loop is CAISERSSGQETQYF. CDR3 nucleotide sequence: TGTGCCATCAGTGAGAGGTCCAGCGGACAAGAGACCCAGTACTTC.

The chain is built from TRBV19 and TRBJ1-5; D unresolved. This CDR3 is 19 amino acids long. V lost 0 bases to trimming and J lost 0 bases, with 18 bases between them. Germline lookup yields CDR1 LNHDA and CDR2 SQIVND (reference sequence). The CDR3 nucleotides read TGTGCCAGTAGTATAGAGGAACTCGCCCGGGGTTATAGCAATCAGCCCCAGCATTTT. This codes for CASSIEELARGYSNQPQHF. The variable domain in full, completed from reference TRBV19 and TRBJ1-5, reads DGGITQSPKYLFRKEGQNVTLSCEQNLNHDAMYWYRQDPGQGLRLIYYSQIVNDFQKGDIAEGYSVSREKKESFPLTVTSAQKNPTAFYLCASSIEELARGYSNQPQHFGDGTRLSIL.

This rearrangement joins TRBV5-4 to TRBJ1-3; D gene uncertain. CDR1 and CDR2 (germline): SGHNT, YYREEE (reference sequence). V lost 0 bases and J 8 bases, leaving 3 bases between the germline ends. The CDR3 contains 11 residues. CDR3 sequence: CASSLADTIYF. CDR3 DNA: TGTGCCAGCAGCTTGGCAGACACCATATATTTT.

The J gene is TRBJ2-6, the V gene TRBV19; no firm D call. V dropped 4 bases and J dropped 2 bases, with 6 bases sitting between them. There are 14 residues in the CDR3. The V gene's germline CDR1 is LNHDA and CDR2 SQIVND (reference sequence). The CDR3 region has the DNA TGTGCCAGTAGTAACAGAGCTGGGGCCAACGTCCTGACTTTC. This encodes CASSNRAGANVLTF.

The genes are TRBV7-3 and TRBJ1-2; D may be TRBD1 (5 bases). Trimming shortened V by 1 base and J by 7 bases, and 22 bases separated the two germline ends. Germline V gene data show CDR1 as SGHTA and CDR2 as FQGTGA. CDR3 length equals 17 residues. The CDR3 here is CASSLNGGYPPPAGYTF. CDR3 sequence (DNA): TGTGCCAGCAGCTTAAATGGGGGGTACCCTCCCCCGGCTGGCTACACCTTC.

CDR3 nucleotides: TGTGCCAGCTCACCACAGTTGGCAGCCTACGAGCAGTACTTC. Translation: CASSPQLAAYEQYF. The chain employs TRBV18 and TRBJ2-7; D gene ambiguous. V was cut by 1 base and J by 2 bases, with 9 bases left in between. The CDR3 length is 14 residues. Germline V gives CDR1 KGHSH, CDR2 LQKENI.

The chain joins TRBV7-2 to TRBJ2-7, with 10 bases that match TRBD2. This CDR3 spans 15 amino acids. Germline values: CDR1 SGHTA, CDR2 FQGNSA. J gave up 3 bases and V 2 bases, and 4 bases lay outside the gene matches. This CDR3 reads CASSLSGREIYEQYF. DNA of the CDR3: TGTGCCAGCAGCTTAAGCGGGAGGGAAATCTACGAGCAGTACTTC.

The rearrangement joins TRBV27 to TRBJ2-7, with D possibly being TRBD2 (6 bases). The CDR3 is made up of 15 amino acids. Germline-derived CDR1 and CDR2 are MNHEY and SMNVEV (reference sequence). Trimming shortened V by 6 bases and J by 3 bases, and 18 bases separated the two germline ends. The CDR3 sequence: CASSRPGLSFYEQYF. CDR3 DNA: TGTGCCAGCAGCCGGCCGGGACTGAGCTTCTACGAGCAGTACTTC.

The CDR3 DNA reads as TGTGCCACCAGCAGAGATCGACTAGCGGGAGGTAACGAGCAGTTCTTC. This codes for CATSRDRLAGGNEQFF. This chain joins TRBV15 and TRBJ2-1, with 13 bases lining up with TRBD2. Germline V gene data show CDR1 as LNHNV and CDR2 as YYDKDF (reference sequence). This CDR3 spans 16 amino acids. V lost 0 bases to trimming and J lost 10 bases; unmatched junction nucleotides: 6.

The chain has TRBV2 and TRBJ2-1; no firm D call. Germline V gene sequence: CDR1 SNHLY, CDR2 FYNNEI. Between the trimmed V and J ends, which lost 3 bases and 8 bases, there was a span of 14 bases. CDR3 length: 14 residues. The CDR3 DNA reads as TGTGCCAGCAGTGAGCGTCTACCCCTCGATGAGCAGTTCTTC. Encoded protein: CASSERLPLDEQFF.

The CDR3 spells CASSFGRSLSGANVLTF. The CDR3, as DNA: TGTGCCAGCAGCTTCGGGAGGAGTCTATCTGGGGCCAACGTCCTGACTTTC. The rearrangement uses TRBV7-9 and TRBJ2-6; 7 bases fit TRBD2. The CDR3 runs 17 residues. CDR1 SEHNR and CDR2 FQNEAQ come from the germline V gene (reference sequence). The V segment lost 3 bases and the J segment 1 base; nucleotides outside the gene matches: 6.

The chain links TRBV7-2 to TRBJ1-3, with D unresolved. The CDR3 runs to 15 residues. V was trimmed by 0 bases and J by 0 bases, leaving 6 bases between them. Germline values: CDR1 SGHTA, CDR2 FQGNSA. The CDR3 DNA reads TGTGCCAGCAGCTTAGCCCGGAGCTCTGGAAACACCATATATTTT. This sequence encodes CASSLARSSGNTIYF.

A few counts support this clone. The chain joins TRBV6-5 to TRBJ2-1; D unresolved. Germline CDR1 MNHEY, CDR2 SVGAGI. Trimming cost V 0 bases and J 0 bases, with 6 bases left between them. CDR3 length: 15 residues. Here the CDR3 reads CASSYSAVSYNEQFF. The CDR3 DNA reads as TGTGCCAGCAGTTACTCGGCGGTCTCCTACAATGAGCAGTTCTTC.

V and J are TRBV4-2 and TRBJ2-7; 8 bases line up with TRBD2. V shed 5 bases and J 0 bases; nucleotides not matched to a gene: 12. The CDR3 runs to 17 residues. CDR1 is LGHNA, CDR2 YNFKEQ, per germline. As DNA, the CDR3 is TGTGCCAGCAGCGTTCAACAGGCGGGAGGCGGCTCCTACGAGCAGTACTTC. This encodes CASSVQQAGGGSYEQYF.

The V and J genes are TRBV6-5 and TRBJ1-6; tentative D call: TRBD1 (6 bases). V was shortened by 0 bases and J by 10 bases, with 10 bases between the two germline ends. This CDR3 region has 14 residues. Germline V CDR1 and CDR2: MNHEY, SVGAGI. Here the CDR3 reads CASSYSHRESPLHF. As DNA, the CDR3 is TGTGCCAGCAGTTACTCCCACAGGGAATCACCCCTCCACTTT.

This chain connects TRBV27 to TRBJ2-1; TRBD2 aligns across 8 bases. CDR1 and CDR2 (germline): MNHEY, SMNVEV (reference sequence). V lost 5 bases to trimming and J lost 0 bases; unmatched junction nucleotides: 6. There are 16 residues in the CDR3. The CDR3 loop reads CASSKNSGISYNEQFF. The CDR3 DNA is TGTGCCAGCAGTAAAAATAGCGGGATCTCCTACAATGAGCAGTTCTTC.

V usage is TRBV11-3 and J usage is TRBJ2-7, with D possibly TRBD2 on 5 matching bases. CDR3 size: 14 residues. Germline CDR1 SGHNT, CDR2 YENEEA. V lost 5 bases and J lost 3, with 14 bases in between. CDR3 DNA: TGTGCCAGCAGCCCCCGGGGTCGGGGCTACGAGCAGTACTTC. Translated: CASSPRGRGYEQYF.

A remark on this clone: Other DNA sequences in this sample translate to the same CDR3. The chain recombines TRBV29-1 with TRBJ2-7, with D maybe TRBD1 (6 bases). Trimming stripped 7 bases from V and 5 bases from J, with 15 bases between. From germline, CDR1 is SQVTM and CDR2 ANQGSEA. This CDR3 is 12 amino acids long. The CDR3 DNA sequence: TGCAGCGGCGCAACAGGGTTCCACGAGCAGTACTTC. It codes for CSGATGFHEQYF.